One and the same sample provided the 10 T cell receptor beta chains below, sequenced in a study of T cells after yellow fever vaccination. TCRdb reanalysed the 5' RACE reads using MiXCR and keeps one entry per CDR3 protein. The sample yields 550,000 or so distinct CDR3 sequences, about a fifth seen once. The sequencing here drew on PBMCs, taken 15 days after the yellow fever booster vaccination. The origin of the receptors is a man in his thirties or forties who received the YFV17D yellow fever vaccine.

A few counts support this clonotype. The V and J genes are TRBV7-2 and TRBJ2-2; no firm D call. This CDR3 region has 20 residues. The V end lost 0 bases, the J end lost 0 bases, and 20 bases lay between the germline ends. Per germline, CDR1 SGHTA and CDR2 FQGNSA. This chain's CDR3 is CASSLAFTPSRRPNTGELFF. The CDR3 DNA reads TGTGCCAGCAGCTTAGCTTTTACTCCGTCAAGGAGACCGAACACCGGGGAGCTGTTTTTT.

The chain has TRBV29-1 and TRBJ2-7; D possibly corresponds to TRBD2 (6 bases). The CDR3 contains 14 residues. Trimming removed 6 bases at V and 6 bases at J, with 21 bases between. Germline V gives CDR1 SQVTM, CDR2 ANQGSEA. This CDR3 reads CSVLGVEGLLEQYF. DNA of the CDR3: TGCAGCGTCCTAGGGGTGGAGGGGCTACTCGAGCAGTACTTC.

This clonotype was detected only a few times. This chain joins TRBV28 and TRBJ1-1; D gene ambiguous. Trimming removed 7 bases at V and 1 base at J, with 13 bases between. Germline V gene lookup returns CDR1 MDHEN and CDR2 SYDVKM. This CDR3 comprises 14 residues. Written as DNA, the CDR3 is TGTGCCAGCACAGTAGGTGTGCCGAACACTGAAGCTTTCTTT. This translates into CASTVGVPNTEAFF.

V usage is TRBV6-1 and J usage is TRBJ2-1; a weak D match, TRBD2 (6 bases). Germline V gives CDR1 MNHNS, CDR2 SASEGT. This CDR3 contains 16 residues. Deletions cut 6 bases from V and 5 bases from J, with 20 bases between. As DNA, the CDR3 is TGTGCCAGCAGGATTGGAGCGGAGGACTACCACAATGAGCAGTTCTTC. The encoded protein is CASRIGAEDYHNEQFF.

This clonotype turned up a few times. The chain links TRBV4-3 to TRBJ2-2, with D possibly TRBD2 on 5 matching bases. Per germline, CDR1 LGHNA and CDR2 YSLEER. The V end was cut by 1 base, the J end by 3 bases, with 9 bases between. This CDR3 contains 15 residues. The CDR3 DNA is TGCGCCAGCAGCCAAGGAGGGTTACACACCGGGGAGCTGTTTTTT. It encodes CASSQGGLHTGELFF.

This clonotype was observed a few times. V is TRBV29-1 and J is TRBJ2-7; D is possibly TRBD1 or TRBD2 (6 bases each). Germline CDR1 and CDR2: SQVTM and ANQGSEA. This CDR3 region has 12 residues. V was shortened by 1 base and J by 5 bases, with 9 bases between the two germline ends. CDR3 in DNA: TGCAGCGTTGAAGGGAGGGGGAACGAGCAGTACTTC. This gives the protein CSVEGRGNEQYF.

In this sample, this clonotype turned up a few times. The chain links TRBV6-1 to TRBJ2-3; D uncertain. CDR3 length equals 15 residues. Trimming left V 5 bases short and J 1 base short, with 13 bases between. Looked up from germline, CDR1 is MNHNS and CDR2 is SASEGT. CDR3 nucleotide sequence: TGTGCCAGCAGTAATCCATCCCGGGGCACAGATACGCAGTATTTT. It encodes CASSNPSRGTDTQYF.

CDR3 coding DNA: TGTGCCAGCTCGGGAGCGGGAGGGACGTCAAATGAGCAGTTCTTC. Amino acids: CASSGAGGTSNEQFF. The chain links TRBV18 to TRBJ2-1, with TRBD2 matching 10 bases. The CDR3 totals 15 residues. Germline lookup yields CDR1 KGHSH and CDR2 LQKENI. J was trimmed by 7 bases and V by 6 bases; bases with no gene match: 9.

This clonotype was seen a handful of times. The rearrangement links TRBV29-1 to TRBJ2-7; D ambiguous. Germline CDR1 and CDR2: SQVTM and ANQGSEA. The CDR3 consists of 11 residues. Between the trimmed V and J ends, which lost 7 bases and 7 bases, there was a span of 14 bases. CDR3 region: CSAGGSGEQYF. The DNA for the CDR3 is TGCAGCGCTGGCGGATCTGGGGAGCAGTACTTC.

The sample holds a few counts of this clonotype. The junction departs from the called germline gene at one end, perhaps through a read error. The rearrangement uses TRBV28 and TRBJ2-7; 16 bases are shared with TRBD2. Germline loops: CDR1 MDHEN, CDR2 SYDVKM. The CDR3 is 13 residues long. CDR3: CASSGTSGRVDDF. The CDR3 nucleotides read TGTGCCAGCAGCGGGACTAGCGGGAGGGTTGACGACTTC.